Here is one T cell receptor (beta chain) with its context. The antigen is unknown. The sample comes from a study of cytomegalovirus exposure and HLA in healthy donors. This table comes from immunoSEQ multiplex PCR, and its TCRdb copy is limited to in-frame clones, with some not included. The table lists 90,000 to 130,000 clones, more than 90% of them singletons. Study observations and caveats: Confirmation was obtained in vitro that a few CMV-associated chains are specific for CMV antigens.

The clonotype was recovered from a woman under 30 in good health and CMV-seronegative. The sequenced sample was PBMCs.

The CDR3 sequence is CASSLPGSGANVLTF. The CDR3 nucleotides are TGTGCCAGCAGCTTACCGGGTTCAGGGGCCAACGTCCTGACTTTC. The chain carries TRBV5-7 and TRBJ2-6; D remains unclear. TRBV5-7 carries the ORF label, with uncertain function. The CDR3 has 15 residues. The germline V and J ends were trimmed by 2 bases and 4 bases, with 10 bases remaining between them.